The clone carrying this T cell receptor (beta chain) has a count of ten or more. The target antigen is unknown. Trimming cost V 7 bases and J 3 bases, with 13 bases left between them. This CDR3 is built from 13 residues. CDR1 is SGHTA and CDR2 is FQGNSA in the germline V gene. The TCR beta libraries were generated through quantitative 5'-RACE incorporating molecular barcodes. In TCRdb, the 5' RACE reads were re-called with MiXCR into one record per CDR3 protein. The data show fewer than 250,000 distinct CDR3 sequences, about 10% seen once. This sample is drawn from a study of CD8 T cells in ankylosing spondylitis. Study results and limitations: Ankylosing spondylitis blood appeared to be characterized by a TCR beta motif of several highly homologous variants.

Sequencing was carried out using blood, either unsorted or a sorted T cell fraction (not recorded which). This clonotype was obtained from a male donor with ankylosing spondylitis or in good health (not recorded which). The V and J genes are TRBV7-2 and TRBJ2-7, with D possibly being TRBD1 (5 bases). The CDR3 is CASTYTGFYEQYF. The CDR3 nucleotides read TGTGCCAGCACCTACACAGGTTTCTACGAGCAGTACTTC.